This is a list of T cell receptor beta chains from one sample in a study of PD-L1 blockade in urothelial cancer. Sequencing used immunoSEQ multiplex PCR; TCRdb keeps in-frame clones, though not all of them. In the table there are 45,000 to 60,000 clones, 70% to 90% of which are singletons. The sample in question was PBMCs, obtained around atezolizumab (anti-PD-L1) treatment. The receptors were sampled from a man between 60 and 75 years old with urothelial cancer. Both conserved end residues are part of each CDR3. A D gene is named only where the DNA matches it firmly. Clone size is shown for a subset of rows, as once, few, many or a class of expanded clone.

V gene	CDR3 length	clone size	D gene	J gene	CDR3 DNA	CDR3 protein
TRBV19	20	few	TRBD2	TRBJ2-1	TGTGCCAGTAGTATAGATCTTCCGGGGGTAGCGGGGTCCCTCCACAATGAGCAGTTCTTC	CASSIDLPGVAGSLHNEQFF
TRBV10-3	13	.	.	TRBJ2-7	TGTGCCATCAGCTTGACAGGTTACTACGAGCAGTACTTC	CAISLTGYYEQYF
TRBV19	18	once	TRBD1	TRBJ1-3	TGTGCCAGTAATGATTCTGGACAGGGTAGGGGCTCTGGAAACACCATATATTTT	CASNDSGQGRGSGNTIYF
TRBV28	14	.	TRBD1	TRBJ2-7	TGTGCCAGCAGTAGGACAGGGACTTTTTACGAGCAGTACTTC	CASSRTGTFYEQYF
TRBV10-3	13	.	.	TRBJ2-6	TGTGCCATCAGTGATACAACGAGAGGCGTCCTGACTTTC	CAISDTTRGVLTF
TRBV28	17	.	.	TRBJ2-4	TGTGCCAGCAGTTTATTATCGGCGGGCTCAGCCAAAAACATTCAGTACTTC	CASSLLSAGSAKNIQYF
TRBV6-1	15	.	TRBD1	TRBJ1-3	TGTGCCAGCAGCCAAAGACAGGGGCAAGCTAACACCATATATTTT	CASSQRQGQANTIYF
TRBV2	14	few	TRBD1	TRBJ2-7	TGTGCCAGCAGTGATCCAGGGACAGCTTACGAGCAGTACTTC	CASSDPGTAYEQYF
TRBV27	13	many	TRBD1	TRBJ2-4	TGTGCCAGCGGGACAGCGGCCAAAAACATTCAGTACTTC	CASGTAAKNIQYF
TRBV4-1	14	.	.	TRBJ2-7	TGCGCCAGCAGCCAGACGGAAGGGGTATACGAGCAGTACTTC	CASSQTEGVYEQYF
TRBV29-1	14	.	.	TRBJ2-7	TGCAGCGTTGAAGATCAGAAACTAGCTAGCGAGCAGTACTTC	CSVEDQKLASEQYF
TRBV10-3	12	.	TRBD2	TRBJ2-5	TGTGCCAGCGGGACTAGTGAAGAGACCCAGTACTTC	CASGTSEETQYF
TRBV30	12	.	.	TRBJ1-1	TGTGCCTGGAGTGACAGGAACACTGAAGCTTTCTTT	CAWSDRNTEAFF
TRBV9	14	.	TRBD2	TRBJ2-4	TGTGCCAGCGCGGGGGGAGGGGTTGGGGACATTCAGTACTTC	CASAGGGVGDIQYF
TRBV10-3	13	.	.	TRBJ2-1	TGTGCCATCAGTGAGATTGAGGACAATGAGCAGTTCTTC	CAISEIEDNEQFF
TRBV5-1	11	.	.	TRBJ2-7	TGCGCCAGCCGTGGAGGGAACGAGCAGTACTTC	CASRGGNEQYF
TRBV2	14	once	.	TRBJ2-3	TGTGCCAGCAGTGAACAGGGGGGCCGAGATACGCAGTATTTT	CASSEQGGRDTQYF
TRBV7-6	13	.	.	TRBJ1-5	TGTGCCAGCAGCTTAGATCGTTTCCAGCCCCAGCATTTT	CASSLDRFQPQHF
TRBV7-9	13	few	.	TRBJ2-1	TGTGCCAGCAGCGATAGCGGTGACAATGAGCAGTTCTTC	CASSDSGDNEQFF
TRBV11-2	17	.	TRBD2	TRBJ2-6	TGTGCCAGCAGACCGGGGGGTGCAAGCTCTGGGGCCAACGTCCTGACTTTC	CASRPGGASSGANVLTF
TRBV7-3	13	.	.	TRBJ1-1	TGTGCCAGCAGCGTGGACAGGAACACTGAAGCTTTCTTT	CASSVDRNTEAFF
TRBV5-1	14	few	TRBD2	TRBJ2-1	TGCGCCAGCACTCCCGGGACTAGCTCCAATGAGCAGTTCTTC	CASTPGTSSNEQFF
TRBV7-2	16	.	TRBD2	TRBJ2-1	TGTGCCAGCAGCTTAGCGATGAGCGGGAGAAACAATGAGCAGTTCTTC	CASSLAMSGRNNEQFF
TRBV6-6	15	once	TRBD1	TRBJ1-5	TGTGCCAGCATCATGGACAGGGATGGCAATCAGCCCCAGCATTTT	CASIMDRDGNQPQHF
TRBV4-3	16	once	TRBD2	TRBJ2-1	TGCGCCAGCAGCCGAGAAAATAGCGGGGCCCAAACTGAGCAGTTCTTC	CASSRENSGAQTEQFF
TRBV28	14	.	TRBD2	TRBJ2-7	TGTGCCAGCAGTCCCGGGACTAGCGTCTACGAGCAGTACTTC	CASSPGTSVYEQYF
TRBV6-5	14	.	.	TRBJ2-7	TGTGCCAGCACCGACAGAGGATTGGGGTACGAGCAGTACTTC	CASTDRGLGYEQYF
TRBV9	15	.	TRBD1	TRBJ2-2	TGTGCCAGCAGCGGACAGGGGGCGAACACCGGGGAGCTGTTTTTT	CASSGQGANTGELFF
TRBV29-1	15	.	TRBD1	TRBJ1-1	TGCAGCGTTGAAGCTTCCGGGACAGGGAGAGGTGAAGCTTTCTTT	CSVEASGTGRGEAFF
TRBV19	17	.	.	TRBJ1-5	TGTGCCAGTAGTGGCCTGGGACACCTTGATAAGAATCAGCCCCAGCATTTT	CASSGLGHLDKNQPQHF
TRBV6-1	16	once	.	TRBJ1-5	TGTGCCAGCAGTGCCGGGTACAGCGGCTCGTTGAAGCCCCAGCATTTT	CASSAGYSGSLKPQHF
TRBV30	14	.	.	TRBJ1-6	TGTGCCTGGAGTGTACAGGGACCTAATTCACCCCTCCACTTT	CAWSVQGPNSPLHF
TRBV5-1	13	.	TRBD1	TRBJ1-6	TGCGCCAGCAGCTTGGGACAGGGGGAGGCCCTCCACTTT	CASSLGQGEALHF
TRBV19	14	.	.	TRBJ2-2	TGTGCCACAGAACCCGGACAGAACACCGGGGAGCTGTTTTTT	CATEPGQNTGELFF
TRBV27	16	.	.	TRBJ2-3	TGTGCCAGCAGTAAACATAGCGGATCTAGCACAGATACGCAGTATTTT	CASSKHSGSSTDTQYF
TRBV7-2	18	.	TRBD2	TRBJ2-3	TGTGCCAGCAGCTTAGTAGGACTAGCGGGAGGGCCCATGGATACGCAGTATTTT	CASSLVGLAGGPMDTQYF
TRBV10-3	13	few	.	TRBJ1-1	TGTGCCATCAGGACACAGGAGAACACTGAAGCTTTCTTT	CAIRTQENTEAFF